Shown below are 6 T cell receptor beta chains from a single sample sequenced in a study of T-cell memory formation after mild COVID-19. TCRdb re-called the 5' RACE reads through MiXCR, storing one row per CDR3 protein. There are about 15,000 distinct CDR3 sequences in the sample; about a fifth occur only once, and 50% to 60% lies in the top ten. Source material: PBMCs or a T cell subset sorted from them (not recorded which). The origin of the receptors is a man aged 18 to 29 who had mild COVID-19 (a few samples of this study predate the infection). Cell type and time point are not known.

The V and J genes are TRBV7-2 and TRBJ1-1; 8 bases fit TRBD1. J was trimmed by 5 bases and V by 1 base; bases with no gene match: 6. CDR1 and CDR2 from the germline V gene are SGHTA and FQGNSA. This CDR3 spans 15 amino acids. CDR3 bases: TGTGCCAGCAGCTTAGATCTTAGACAGGGGACTGAAGCTTTCTTT. Its protein product is CASSLDLRQGTEAFF. The full variable domain, completed using reference TRBV7-2 and TRBJ1-1, is GAGVSQSPSNKVTEKGKDVELRCDPISGHTALYWYRQSLGQGLEFLIYFQGNSAPDKSGLPSDRFSAERTGGSVSTLTIQRTQQEDSAVYLCASSLDLRQGTEAFFGQGTRLTVV.

Relative to its sample, this clonotype is medium-sized (0.01 to 0.1%). The gene calls are TRBV7-9 and TRBJ1-1; tentatively, D is TRBD1 (5 bases). The CDR3 has 14 amino acids. Per germline, CDR1 SEHNR and CDR2 FQNEAQ (reference sequence). V was pared by 4 bases and J by 4 bases, with 13 bases between. CDR3 sequence (DNA): TGTGCCAGCAGCTCGAAACAGGAATTCACTGAAGCTTTCTTT. It specifies CASSSKQEFTEAFF.

This clonotype was picked up many times. The chain is built from TRBV2 and TRBJ1-5; D is possibly TRBD1 (5 bases). The germline gives CDR1 SNHLY, CDR2 FYNNEI. The CDR3 has 15 residues. V shed 0 bases and J shed 4 bases, with 10 bases lying between them. CDR3 in DNA: TGTGCCAGCAGTGAAGCACTGGGGCGGAATCAGCCCCAGCATTTT. It translates to CASSEALGRNQPQHF.

The J gene is TRBJ2-1, the V gene TRBV6-6; 8 bases align to TRBD2. The germline gives CDR1 MNHNY, CDR2 SVGAGI (reference sequence). V dropped 9 bases and J dropped 2; count of bases not matched to a gene: 12. This CDR3 spans 16 amino acids. CDR3 coding DNA: TGTGCCAGTCCTAAAACCGGGGGGGAAACCTACAATGAGCAGTTCTTC. Its protein is CASPKTGGETYNEQFF.

This clonotype was found many times. The J gene is TRBJ2-7, the V gene TRBV9; D might be TRBD1 or TRBD2, each matching 5 bases. This CDR3 comprises 14 residues. V was clipped by 3 bases and J by 6 bases, with 16 bases between them. From germline, CDR1 is SGDLS and CDR2 YYNGEE. The CDR3 region has the DNA TGTGCCAGCAGCGGAACCGGATGGGGGTCCGAGCAGTACTTC. This sequence encodes CASSGTGWGSEQYF. Variable domain in full (rest from reference TRBV9 and TRBJ2-7): DSGVTQTPKHLITATGQRVTLRCSPRSGDLSVYWYQQSLDQGLQFLIQYYNGEERAKGNILERFSAQQFPDLHSELNLSSLELGDSALYFCASSGTGWGSEQYFGPGTRLTVT.

This clonotype was recorded at least ten times. J is TRBJ1-2 and V is TRBV7-2; TRBD1 matches 7 bases. V shed 5 bases and J 7 bases; nucleotides not matched to a gene: 7. Germline CDR1 SGHTA, CDR2 FQGNSA. This CDR3 is 13 amino acids long. The chain's CDR3 is CASSSTGDGGYTF. Written as DNA, the CDR3 is TGTGCCAGCAGCAGCACAGGGGATGGTGGCTACACCTTC.